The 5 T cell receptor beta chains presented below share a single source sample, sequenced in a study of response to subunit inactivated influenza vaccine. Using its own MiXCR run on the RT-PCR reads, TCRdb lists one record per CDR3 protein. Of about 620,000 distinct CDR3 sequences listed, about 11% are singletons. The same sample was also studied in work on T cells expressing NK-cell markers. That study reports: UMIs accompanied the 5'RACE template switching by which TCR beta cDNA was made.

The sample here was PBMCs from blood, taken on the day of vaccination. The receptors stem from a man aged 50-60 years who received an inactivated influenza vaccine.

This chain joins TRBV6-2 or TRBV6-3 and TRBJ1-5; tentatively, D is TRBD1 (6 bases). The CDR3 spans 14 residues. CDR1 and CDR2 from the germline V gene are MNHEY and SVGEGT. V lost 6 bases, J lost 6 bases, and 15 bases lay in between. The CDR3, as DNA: TGTGCCAGCAGCCCCTATGGGGGCTTTCAGCCCCAGCATTTT. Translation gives CASSPYGGFQPQHF.

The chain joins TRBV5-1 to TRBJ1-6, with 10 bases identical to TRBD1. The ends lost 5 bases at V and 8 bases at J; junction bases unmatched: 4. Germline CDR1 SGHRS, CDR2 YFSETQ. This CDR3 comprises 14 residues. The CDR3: CASRPGTGDSPLHF. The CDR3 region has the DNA TGCGCCAGCAGGCCCGGGACAGGGGATTCACCCCTCCACTTT.

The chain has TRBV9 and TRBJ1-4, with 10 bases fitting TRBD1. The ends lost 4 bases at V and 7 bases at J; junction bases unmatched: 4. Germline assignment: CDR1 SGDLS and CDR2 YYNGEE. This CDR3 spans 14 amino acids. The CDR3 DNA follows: TGTGCCAGCAGCCGGACAGGGGGAGGTGAAAAACTGTTTTTT. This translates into CASSRTGGGEKLFF.

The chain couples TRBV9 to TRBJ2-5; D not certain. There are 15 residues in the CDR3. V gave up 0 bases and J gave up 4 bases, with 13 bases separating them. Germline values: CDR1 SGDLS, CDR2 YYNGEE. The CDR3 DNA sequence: TGTGCCAGCAGCGTAGGTGCGCTTGGGCTAGAGACCCAGTACTTC. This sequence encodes CASSVGALGLETQYF.

The CDR3 coding sequence is TGTGCCAGCAGTTTAGTACAGGGGATTGGAAACACCATATATTTT. Amino acids: CASSLVQGIGNTIYF. The chain couples TRBV27 to TRBJ1-3; TRBD1 matches at 7 bases. Germline V gene lookup returns CDR1 MNHEY and CDR2 SMNVEV (reference sequence). V gave up 2 bases and J gave up 3 bases; unmatched junction bases: 4. This CDR3 has 15 amino acids.